This T cell receptor (beta chain) was profiled in a study of CD8+CD57+ T cells in acquired aplastic anemia. Across the whole study: Sorted CD4+ and CD8+ cells gave a mean 3.2 ug DNA, range roughly 0.18 to 30 ug. Findings and limits, study-wide: The study found no significant CD8+ Simpson's diversity difference between patients and controls. The number of CD8+ CDR3 sequences shared by patients and controls was around 30.

About this clonotype: Its antigen is as yet unknown.

Trimming removed 1 base from V and 7 bases from J; junction bases left unmatched: 10. Germline V CDR1 and CDR2: SGHTA, FQGNSA. This CDR3 is 19 amino acids long. Genomic DNA provided the template from which TCR beta VDJ and CDR3 profiles were obtained. TCRdb recomputed calls from the reads with MiXCR, one row per CDR3 protein. The repertoire holds 250,000 to 300,000 distinct CDR3 sequences, with roughly 50% as singletons. The origin of this receptor is a human donor with severe aplastic anemia or a healthy control (not recorded which). Sequencing input: sorted CD4+, CD8+, or CD8+CD57+ T cells (not recorded which) from PBMCs. The rearrangement links TRBV7-2 to TRBJ2-1, with 16 bases lining up with TRBD2. The chain's CDR3 is CASSLGSPGLAGGPNEQFF. The CDR3 DNA sequence: TGTGCCAGCAGCTTAGGGTCACCGGGACTAGCGGGGGGGCCGAATGAGCAGTTCTTC. Filled out from reference TRBV7-2 and TRBJ2-1, the complete variable domain reads GAGVSQSPSNKVTEKGKDVELRCDPISGHTALYWYRQSLGQGLEFLIYFQGNSAPDKSGLPSDRFSAERTGGSVSTLTIQRTQQEDSAVYLCASSLGSPGLAGGPNEQFFGPGTRLTVL.